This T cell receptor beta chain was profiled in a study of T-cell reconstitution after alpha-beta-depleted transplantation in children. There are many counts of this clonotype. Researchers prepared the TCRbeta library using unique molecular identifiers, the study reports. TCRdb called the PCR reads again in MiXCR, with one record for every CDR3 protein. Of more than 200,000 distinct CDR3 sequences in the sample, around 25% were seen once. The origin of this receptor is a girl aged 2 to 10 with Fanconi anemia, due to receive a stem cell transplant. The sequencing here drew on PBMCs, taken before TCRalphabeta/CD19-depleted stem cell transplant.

CDR3 in amino acids: CATSGLAGVNEQFF. The CDR3 region has the DNA TGTGCCACCTCCGGACTAGCGGGAGTCAATGAGCAGTTCTTC. The chain couples TRBV24-1 to TRBJ2-1; TRBD2 matches 13 bases. Germline V gene lookup returns CDR1 KGHDR and CDR2 SFDVKD. The V segment lost 9 bases and the J segment 6 bases; nucleotides outside the gene matches: 4. The CDR3 loop spans 14 amino acids.